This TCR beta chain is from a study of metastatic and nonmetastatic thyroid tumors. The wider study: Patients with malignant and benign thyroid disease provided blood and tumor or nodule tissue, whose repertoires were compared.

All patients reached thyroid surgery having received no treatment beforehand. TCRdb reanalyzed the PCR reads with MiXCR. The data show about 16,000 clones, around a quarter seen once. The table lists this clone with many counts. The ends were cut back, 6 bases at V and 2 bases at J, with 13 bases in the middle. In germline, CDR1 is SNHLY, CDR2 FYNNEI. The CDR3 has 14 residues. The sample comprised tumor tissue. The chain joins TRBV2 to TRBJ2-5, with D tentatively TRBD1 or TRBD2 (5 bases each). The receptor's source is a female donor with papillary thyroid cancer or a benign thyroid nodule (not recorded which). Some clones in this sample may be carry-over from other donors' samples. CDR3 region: CASRRVGAQETQYF. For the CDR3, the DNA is TGTGCCAGCAGAAGAGTCGGGGCTCAAGAGACCCAGTACTTC.